Sequencing of this TCR beta chain was carried out in a study of siplizumab effects on memory and regulatory T cells. Study-level results: Unstimulated subsets contained matches for only a minor fraction of alloreactive clones.

TCR templates numbering 95,000 to 100,000 were assayed per sample. The assay was immunoSEQ multiplex PCR, and TCRdb's table has in-frame clones only and misses some. The repertoire has over 85,000 clones, 92% of them found once; the top ten carry more than 0.95%. Details on this clone: Its specificity is unknown.

Trimming left V 0 bases short and J 7 bases short, with 16 bases between. The CDR3 has 15 amino acids. CDR1 and CDR2 from the germline V gene are MNHEY and SVGAGI. The TCR originated in a human donor in good health. This sequence joins TRBV6-5 and TRBJ2-7; maybe TRBD2 (6 bases). Sequences were obtained from CD4+ T cells sorted from blood. CDR3 protein: CASSYSFTVAGEQYF. In DNA, the CDR3 is TGTGCCAGCAGTTACTCGTTTACAGTGGCGGGGGAGCAGTACTTC.